The clone carrying this T cell receptor beta chain was recorded at least ten times. The source of the sample is a study of T cells after yellow fever vaccination. TCRdb independently ran MiXCR on the 5' RACE reads; one entry per CDR3 protein. The sample records around 350,000 distinct CDR3 sequences, 6.2% being singletons. Between the trimmed V and J ends, which lost 3 bases and 6 bases, there was a span of 12 bases. The CDR3 covers 13 residues. Germline-derived CDR1 and CDR2 are ENHRY and SYGVKD. The clonotype comes from a man aged 30 to 45 who received the YFV17D yellow fever vaccine. V is TRBV10-3 and J is TRBJ2-7; no clear D. Here the sequenced sample was PBMCs, taken 5 days after the yellow fever booster vaccination. CDR3: CAISDQTESEQYF. CDR3 coding DNA: TGTGCCATCAGTGACCAGACCGAAAGCGAGCAGTACTTC.